One T cell receptor beta chain is described in this entry. What it recognizes is unknown. The V segment lost 1 base and the J segment 5 bases; nucleotides outside the gene matches: 7. The CDR3 length is 16 residues. Looked up from germline, CDR1 is MGHRA and CDR2 is YSYEKL. The data were taken from a study of response to subunit inactivated influenza vaccine. Study results and caveats: Authors suggested each seasonal influenza vaccination recruits few new T cells.

TCRdb reprocessed the RT-PCR reads with MiXCR, giving one entry per CDR3 protein. The sample contains about 650,000 distinct CDR3 sequences, 11% to 15% of which appear only once. Sequenced material: PBMCs from blood, taken around 15 days before vaccination. The sequence was obtained from a man aged 50 to 59 who received an inactivated influenza vaccine. The rearrangement joins TRBV4-1 to TRBJ2-3, with 9 bases fitting TRBD2. The CDR3 spells CASSQASGGLGDTQYF. CDR3 DNA sequence: TGCGCCAGCAGCCAAGCGAGCGGGGGGCTCGGAGATACGCAGTATTTT.